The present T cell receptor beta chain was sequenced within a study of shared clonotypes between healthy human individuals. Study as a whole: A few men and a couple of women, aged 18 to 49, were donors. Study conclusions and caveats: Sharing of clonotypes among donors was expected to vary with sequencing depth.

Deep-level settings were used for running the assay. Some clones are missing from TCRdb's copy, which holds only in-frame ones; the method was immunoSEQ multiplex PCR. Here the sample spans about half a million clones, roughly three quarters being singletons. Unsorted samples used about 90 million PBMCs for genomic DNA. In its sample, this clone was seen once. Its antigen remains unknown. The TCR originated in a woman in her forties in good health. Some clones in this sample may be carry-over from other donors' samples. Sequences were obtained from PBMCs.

As DNA, the CDR3 is TGTGCCAGCAGCCCTGCGTTTTGGGCTCGCGACGAGCAGTACTTC. Encoded protein: CASSPAFWARDEQYF. This chain connects TRBV7-2 to TRBJ2-7; no clear D gene. The length of the CDR3 is 15 residues. V lost 5 bases to trimming and J lost 5 bases, with 19 bases between them. Germline assignment: CDR1 SGHTA and CDR2 FQGNSA.